A selection of T cell receptor beta chains follows, all from one sample in a study of shared clonotypes between healthy human individuals. TCRdb's copy holds only in-frame clones and misses some; the assay was immunoSEQ multiplex PCR. The sample contains roughly 2,300,000 clones, around 92% of which appear only once. Sequenced: naive CD4+ T cells from PBMCs. Receptors were obtained from a man between 18 and 29 years old in good health. Some clones in this sample may be carry-over from other donors' samples. Both conserved end residues are part of each CDR3.

>TRBJ2-3|TRBV13
CASRKRAGGGTDTQYF
>TRBJ2-7|TRBV9
CASSAGTSGIYEQYF
>TRBJ1-5|TRBV5-5
CASSLEPGSNQPQHF
>TRBJ2-2|TRBV28
CASSFFRVVPGELFF
>TRBJ2-1|TRBV19
CASSISRGGTEQFF
>TRBJ1-4|TRBV10-2
CASKGGVGREKLFF
>TRBJ2-4|TRBV5-1
CASSSGGSWRNIQYF
>TRBJ2-1|TRBV5-8
CASSLGSFAYNEQFF
>TRBJ2-7|TRBV28
CASLQGGEQYF
>TRBJ2-2|TRBV11-2
CASNFPNGSSTGELFF
>TRBJ2-5|TRBV29-1
CSGAETGNGETQYF
>TRBJ1-3|TRBV9
CASSGGTGEGNTIYF
>TRBJ2-5|TRBV7-9
CASSRSEKETQYF
>TRBJ2-2|TRBV7-9
CASSLWESGELFF
>TRBJ2-5|TRBV7-3
CASSWGSQETQYF
>TRBJ2-5|TRBV5-1
CASSYANKKETQYF
>TRBJ1-2|TRBV7-2
CASSLMRAGDGYTF
>TRBJ1-5|TRBV7-9
CASSLATYSQPQHF
>TRBJ1-4|TRBV2
CASSGPGVPNEKLFF
>TRBJ2-2|TRBV5-5
CASSSSSGATGELFF
>TRBJ2-1|TRBV25-1
CASSKLAGRVDEQFF
>TRBJ1-1|TRBV7-8
CASSWTGGVGTEAFF
>TRBJ2-2|TRBV6-5
CASSFSSGGFTGELFF
>TRBJ2-5|TRBV5-1
CASSLAGWETQYF
>TRBJ1-1|TRBV12-5
CASGPDGGSAFF
>TRBJ2-1|TRBV30
CAWSGDRGKANEQFF
>TRBJ2-3|TRBV30
CAWSVGTSGRDTQYF
>TRBJ2-4|TRBV6-1
CASSEANIQYF
>TRBJ1-2|TRBV5-1
CASSLVVVGSSYGYTF
>TRBJ2-3|TRBV5-4
CASSSRSSTDTQYF
>TRBJ2-1|TRBV7-3
CASSLLAGLYNEQFF
>TRBJ2-3|TRBV5-1
CASGVVDLTDTQYF
>TRBJ2-3|TRBV29-1
CSSGLASSSTDTQYF
>TRBJ2-5|TRBV15
CATSRDGGLTKTQYF
>TRBJ2-1|TRBV6-6
CASSYSSLPRNNEQFF
>TRBJ1-5|TRBV6-5
CASSRDGKIQPQHF
>TRBJ1-4|TRBV2
CASSGGVATNEKLFF
>TRBJ1-5|TRBV15
CATSPNRAQPQHF
>TRBJ1-2|TRBV18
CASSPGRGGGYTF
>TRBJ2-1|TRBV29-1
CSVVGRTHNEQFF
>TRBJ2-6|TRBV27
CASSSLGSGANVLTF
>TRBJ2-5|TRBV7-8
CASSWRRAAQETQYF
>TRBJ2-7|TRBV4-3
CASSPYSGRDHEQYF
>TRBJ1-5|TRBV9
CASSVAGDQPQHF
>TRBJ1-5|TRBV5-1
CASSPELVNDRGGQPQHF
>TRBJ2-5|TRBV30
CAWSEGGGLAEETQYF
>TRBJ2-2|TRBV19
CASSIDEGTGELFF
>TRBJ1-2|TRBV4-1
CASSQDRTENYGYTF
>TRBJ2-7|TRBV5-5
CASQGINVDRTYEQYF
>TRBJ2-7|TRBV10-3
CAISDYRDRAEQYF
>TRBJ1-1|TRBV6-4
CASSDDGRATEAFF
>TRBJ2-7|TRBV7-6
CASSPGTGGENYEQYF
>TRBJ2-3|TRBV18
CASSRLADYTDTQYF